A single sample gave rise to the 24 T cell receptor beta chains below, sequenced in a study of cytomegalovirus exposure and HLA in healthy donors (dated by TCRdb to about 2017). The library was generated by the immunoSEQ multiplex PCR assay. For the multiplex PCR, a mixture combining 60 forward primers for TCR Vbeta segments and 13 reverse primers for TCR Jbeta segments was used. As stored in TCRdb, this immuneACCESS dataset retains in-frame rearrangements with V and J assigned. A fraction of the clones does not appear; measured against another copy, unresolved V genes explain less than half of the discrepancy, and the remainder lacks a known reason. This sample holds 150,000 or so clones; around 80% were observed only once. Roughly 0.99% of the sample is taken by the ten largest. Material: PBMCs. The receptors stem from a woman aged 35 to 49 in good health and CMV-seronegative.

The rearrangement joins TRBV29-1 to TRBJ2-7, with D maybe TRBD2 (6 bases). The CDR3 has 11 amino acids. The germline V and J ends were trimmed by 7 bases and 11 bases, with 18 bases remaining between them. CDR1 and CDR2 (germline): SQVTM, ANQGSEA. The CDR3 spells CSAPSEGREYF. The CDR3 nucleotides are TGCAGCGCCCCTAGCGAGGGGAGAGAGTACTTC.

This rearrangement joins TRBV10-3 to TRBJ1-2; no definite D call. CDR3 length: 14 residues. Trimming stripped 2 bases from V and 2 bases from J, with 9 bases between. Germline V gene sequence: CDR1 ENHRY, CDR2 SYGVKD. The CDR3 DNA sequence: TGTGCCATCAGTGAGGGGAGTGCGAACTATGGCTACACCTTC. This translates into CAISEGSANYGYTF.

This chain uses TRBV7-9 with TRBJ2-3, with TRBD2 as a possible D gene (6 bases). The CDR3 spans 19 residues. Germline V gene lookup returns CDR1 SEHNR and CDR2 FQNEAQ (reference sequence). The ends were cut back, 1 base at V and 7 bases at J, with 27 bases in the middle. In DNA, the CDR3 is TGTGCCAGCAGCTTAGAGATGGCGTACGGCGATGCCGGGAGCTATACGCAGTATTTT. Translating it yields CASSLEMAYGDAGSYTQYF.

The chain links TRBV7-2 to TRBJ2-3; perhaps TRBD2 as D (6 bases). CDR1 SGHTA and CDR2 FQGNSA come from the germline V gene. There are 12 residues in the CDR3. The germline V and J ends were trimmed by 1 base and 15 bases, with 14 bases remaining between them. CDR3 sequence (DNA): TGTGCCAGCAGCTTAGAGGTGGGAGGACAATATTTT. Its translation: CASSLEVGGQYF.

The count of this clone is one. The CDR3 bases are TGTGCCAGCAGTGAAGCGACAGGGGATCAGCCCCAGCATTTT. It encodes CASSEATGDQPQHF. The chain recombines TRBV2 with TRBJ1-5, with 8 nucleotides matching TRBD1. The CDR3 runs 14 residues. Germline V gene sequence: CDR1 SNHLY, CDR2 FYNNEI. V gave up 0 bases and J gave up 5 bases; unmatched junction bases: 0.

V and J are TRBV18 and TRBJ2-7; 8 bases match TRBD2. Germline V gene sequence: CDR1 KGHSH, CDR2 LQKENI. V shed 5 bases, J shed 2 bases, and the junction held 5 bases outside the gene matches. This CDR3 region has 14 residues. The CDR3 protein is CASSIGGGTYEQYF. The CDR3 DNA reads as TGTGCCAGCTCAATCGGGGGGGGCACCTACGAGCAGTACTTC.

V usage is TRBV7-8 and J usage is TRBJ1-1, with 9 positions matching TRBD1. Per the germline V gene, CDR1 is SGHVS and CDR2 is FQNEAQ. This CDR3 is 17 amino acids long. The J segment lost 7 bases and the V segment lost 2 bases, leaving 14 bases of the junction unmatched. In nucleotides, the CDR3 is TGTGCCAGCAGCTTAAGGGACAGGGCGACGCCAAACGTTGAAGCTTTCTTT. It yields the protein CASSLRDRATPNVEAFF.

This clone was counted only a few times. The chain employs TRBV9 and TRBJ2-2; 9 nucleotides align to TRBD2. With 0 bases clipped from V and 6 bases from J, the junction kept 6 bases outside the gene matches. The length of the CDR3 is 16 residues. Looked up from germline, CDR1 is SGDLS and CDR2 is YYNGEE. The CDR3 protein is CASSVASGISAGELFF. In nucleotides, the CDR3 is TGTGCCAGCAGCGTAGCTAGCGGGATATCTGCCGGGGAGCTGTTTTTT.

CDR3 sequence: CASSLFIDREQFF. The CDR3 DNA reads TGTGCCAGCAGCTTGTTCATTGATCGGGAGCAGTTCTTC. The rearrangement links TRBV5-6 to TRBJ2-1; D gene unclear. This CDR3 is 13 amino acids long. Deletions cut 1 base from V and 10 bases from J, with 12 bases between. Germline loops: CDR1 SGHDT, CDR2 YYEEEE. The variable domain in full, completed from reference TRBV5-6 and TRBJ2-1, reads DAGVTQSPTHLIKTRGQQVTLRCSPKSGHDTVSWYQQALGQGPQFIFQYYEEEERQRGNFPDRFSGHQFPNYSSELNVNALLLGDSALYLCASSLFIDREQFFGPGTRLTVL.

The chain links TRBV5-1 to TRBJ1-2; TRBD1 aligns across 8 bases. The CDR3 runs 14 residues. CDR1 SGHRS and CDR2 YFSETQ come from the germline V gene. Trimming took 4 bases from V and 3 from J; bases not matched to a gene: 5. The CDR3 sequence: CASSPGGQDYGYTF. CDR3 DNA: TGCGCCAGCAGCCCAGGGGGACAGGACTATGGCTACACCTTC.

In this sample, this clone turned up once. V is TRBV19 and J is TRBJ1-5; D gene uncertain. V was clipped by 1 base and J by 1 base, with 5 bases between them. Germline V CDR1 and CDR2: LNHDA, SQIVND (reference sequence). The length of the CDR3 is 14 residues. The CDR3 reads CASSIGQSNQPQHF. DNA of the CDR3: TGTGCCAGTAGTATAGGGCAGAGCAATCAGCCCCAGCATTTT.

This chain links TRBV7-5 with TRBJ1-5. TRBV7-5 is a pseudogene. The CDR3 sequence is 17 residues long. In nucleotides, the CDR3 is TGTGCCAGAAGCCCCGGCGGCGGGGGCCAGTTGCATCAGCCCCAGCATTTT. Protein: CARSPGGGGQLHQPQHF.

The gene calls are TRBV18 and TRBJ2-7, with D unresolved. The ends were cut back, 4 bases at V and 0 bases at J, with 10 bases in the middle. The CDR3 sequence is 14 residues long. The germline gives CDR1 KGHSH, CDR2 LQKENI. In DNA form, the CDR3 reads TGTGCCAGCTCACTCACAGAATACTCCTACGAGCAGTACTTC. Residues: CASSLTEYSYEQYF. Full variable domain (outside the CDR3, taken from reference TRBV18 and TRBJ2-7): NAGVMQNPRHLVRRRGQEARLRCSPMKGHSHVYWYRQLPEEGLKFMVYLQKENIIDESGMPKERFSAEFPKEGPSILRIQQVVRGDSAAYFCASSLTEYSYEQYFGPGTRLTVT.

The V and J genes are TRBV5-1 and TRBJ1-4; D not resolved. The CDR3 spans 14 residues. Germline CDR1 is SGHRS and CDR2 is YFSETQ. V was trimmed by 2 bases and J by 7 bases, leaving 12 bases between them. CDR3: CASSFSPSSEKLFF. The CDR3 DNA sequence: TGCGCCAGCAGCTTCTCACCATCCAGTGAAAAACTGTTTTTT.

The rearrangement links TRBV6-1 to TRBJ1-2, with 8 nucleotides matching TRBD1. Trimming took 3 bases from V and 10 from J; bases not matched to a gene: 7. The CDR3 is 13 residues long. In germline, CDR1 is MNHNS, CDR2 SASEGT. In nucleotides, the CDR3 is TGTGCCAGCAGTGACGGGACAGGAGGAGACTACACCTTC. Translated, it gives CASSDGTGGDYTF.

This chain joins TRBV19 and TRBJ2-7; the D is unclear. V was cut by 5 bases and J by 0 bases, with 14 bases left in between. CDR1 and CDR2 (germline): LNHDA, SQIVND (reference sequence). The CDR3 has 15 amino acids. The CDR3 DNA follows: TGTGCCAGTAGTCCCGCTGCCCCCTACTCCTACGAGCAGTACTTC. This gives the protein CASSPAAPYSYEQYF. The full variable domain, rest sourced from reference TRBV19 and TRBJ2-7, is DGGITQSPKYLFRKEGQNVTLSCEQNLNHDAMYWYRQDPGQGLRLIYYSQIVNDFQKGDIAEGYSVSREKKESFPLTVTSAQKNPTAFYLCASSPAAPYSYEQYFGPGTRLTVT.

The chain joins TRBV5-1 to TRBJ2-3; D may be TRBD2 (5 bases). Trimming took off 7 bases at V and 5 bases at J, with 8 bases between the two ends. This CDR3 region has 11 residues. Per germline, CDR1 SGHRS and CDR2 YFSETQ. The CDR3 DNA sequence: TGCGCCAGCGGGGAGAAAGATACGCAGTATTTT. Translation: CASGEKDTQYF. Drawing the rest from reference TRBV5-1 and TRBJ2-3, the complete variable domain is KAGVTQTPRYLIKTRGQQVTLSCSPISGHRSVSWYQQTPGQGLQFLFEYFSETQRNKGNFPGRFSGRQFSNSRSEMNVSTLELGDSALYLCASGEKDTQYFGPGTRLTVL.

This clone was found once. This sequence joins TRBV14 and TRBJ2-4; 9 bases align to TRBD1. V lost 3 bases and J lost 4; bases outside the gene matches: 4. This CDR3 region has 15 residues. Germline-derived CDR1 and CDR2 are SGHDN and FVKESK. The DNA of the CDR3 is TGTGCCAGCAGCCAGAGACAGGGGGTAAAAAACATTCAGTACTTC. Its protein is CASSQRQGVKNIQYF.

Only a few counts were recorded for this clone. V gene TRBV6-1 combines with J gene TRBJ1-1; 9 nucleotides align to TRBD1. V gave up 1 base and J gave up 5 bases; unmatched junction bases: 2. Germline V gene data show CDR1 as MNHNS and CDR2 as SASEGT. The CDR3 extends over 14 amino acids. The CDR3: CASSEDRGQTEAFF. The CDR3 nucleotides read TGTGCCAGCAGTGAAGACAGGGGGCAAACTGAAGCTTTCTTT.

The rearrangement joins TRBV27 to TRBJ2-3; TRBD1 agrees at 11 bases. This CDR3 comprises 17 residues. After removal of 2 bases from V and 3 bases from J, the junction contained 7 bases not matched to a gene. The V gene's germline CDR1 is MNHEY and CDR2 SMNVEV (reference sequence). The CDR3 DNA reads TGTGCCAGCAGTTTAGGTCGGACAGGGGGCGCAACAGATACGCAGTATTTT. Its translation is CASSLGRTGGATDTQYF.

V is TRBV27 and J is TRBJ2-1; 8 bases align to TRBD2. With 3 bases clipped from V and 6 bases from J, the junction kept 7 bases outside the gene matches. This CDR3 comprises 15 residues. Germline V gives CDR1 MNHEY, CDR2 SMNVEV (reference sequence). CDR3 sequence: CASSLGRTSRNEQFF. The CDR3 coding sequence is TGTGCCAGCAGTTTGGGGAGGACTAGCCGCAATGAGCAGTTCTTC.

Only one count was recorded for this clone. V is TRBV9 and J is TRBJ1-5; D unclear. Trimming cost V 4 bases and J 3 bases, with 17 bases left between them. Germline V CDR1 and CDR2: SGDLS, YYNGEE. This CDR3 is 16 amino acids long. The CDR3, as DNA: TGTGCCAGCAGCCCACCCCCTGGGGAGTTCAATCAGCCCCAGCATTTT. Translated: CASSPPPGEFNQPQHF.

The rearrangement joins TRBV6-4 to TRBJ2-1, with D maybe TRBD2 (5 bases). CDR1 is MRHNA and CDR2 is SNTAGT in the germline V gene. V was cut by 5 bases and J by 6 bases, with 11 bases left in between. The CDR3 covers 13 residues. This CDR3 reads CASSRAERNEQFF. Written as DNA, the CDR3 is TGTGCCAGCAGTCGAGCGGAACGCAATGAGCAGTTCTTC.

This clone was picked up one time. The J gene is TRBJ1-1, the V gene TRBV27, with a weak D call TRBD1 (6 bases). The CDR3 runs 14 residues. V lost 3 bases to trimming and J lost 1 base, with 9 bases between them. Germline V CDR1 and CDR2: MNHEY, SMNVEV (reference sequence). CDR3 in DNA: TGTGCCAGCAGTTTTTGGGGGCAGAACACTGAAGCTTTCTTT. Translated, it gives CASSFWGQNTEAFF.